The next 29 T cell receptor beta chains were all read from a single sample in a study of beta chain features in type 1 diabetes. The isolated RNA, all of it, was reverse transcribed, so expressed TCRB transcripts were what got sequenced. Here immunoSEQ multiplex PCR was the method, and the copy in TCRdb shows in-frame clones only, minus some. The sample contains 400,000 to 500,000 clones, approximately 15% of which appear only once. Sample: naive CD4+ T cells from blood. These receptors were obtained from a man aged 25 to 40 in good health.

The table lists this clone with a few counts. The rearrangement links TRBV4-1 to TRBJ1-1, with a weak D call TRBD1 (6 bases). V lost 0 bases to trimming and J lost 7 bases, with 12 bases between them. Germline V gives CDR1 MGHRA, CDR2 YSYEKL. This CDR3 comprises 14 residues. Here the CDR3 DNA reads TGCGCCAGCAGCCAAGATCACAGGGTCGGTGAAGCTTTCTTT. Its translation is CASSQDHRVGEAFF.

This clone was counted between two and nine times. The sample contains more than one DNA sequence encoding this CDR3. V is TRBV29-1 and J is TRBJ1-5; tentatively, D is TRBD1 (5 bases). The germline V gene encodes CDR1 SQVTM and CDR2 ANQGSEA. The CDR3 contains 12 residues. The ends were cut back, 4 bases at V and 4 bases at J, with 8 bases in the middle. CDR3 loop: CSVGAGNQPQHF. As DNA, the CDR3 is TGCAGCGTTGGAGCAGGGAATCAGCCCCAGCATTTT.

This clone has just a few counts. The chain joins TRBV13 to TRBJ2-7, with D perhaps being TRBD1 or TRBD2 (5 bases each). The ends were cut back, 6 bases at V and 2 bases at J, with 20 bases in the middle. The CDR3 spans 16 residues. The germline CDR1 and CDR2 sequences are PRHDT and FYEKMQ (reference sequence). In DNA, the CDR3 is TGTGCCAGCAGGCCGGCGTCGAGGGGCCCCACCTACGAGCAGTACTTC. Translating it yields CASRPASRGPTYEQYF.

This clone was seen a handful of times. The chain has TRBV5-1 and TRBJ2-1, with D possibly matching TRBD1 (5 bases). CDR3 length equals 15 residues. Deletions cut 0 bases from V and 4 bases from J, with 11 bases between. Germline CDR1 SGHRS, CDR2 YFSETQ. CDR3 protein: CASSLVMGPYNEQFF. Written as DNA, the CDR3 is TGCGCCAGCAGCTTGGTAATGGGGCCGTACAATGAGCAGTTCTTC.

This chain links TRBV5-1 with TRBJ2-1; TRBD2 aligns across 8 bases. Looked up from germline, CDR1 is SGHRS and CDR2 is YFSETQ. Trimming took 2 bases from V and 1 from J; bases not matched to a gene: 2. The CDR3 length is 15 residues. The CDR3: CASSFSGGSYNEQFF. In nucleotides, the CDR3 is TGCGCCAGCAGCTTCAGCGGGGGTTCCTACAATGAGCAGTTCTTC.

This clone was observed a few times. The chain joins TRBV15 to TRBJ2-1; perhaps D is TRBD1 or TRBD2 (5 bases each). Trimming stripped 5 bases from V and 0 bases from J, with 17 bases between. The CDR3 loop spans 17 amino acids. Per germline, CDR1 LNHNV and CDR2 YYDKDF (reference sequence). CDR3 in amino acids: CATSLEGGGPSYNEQFF. The DNA of the CDR3 is TGTGCCACCAGCCTAGAGGGTGGGGGACCCTCCTACAATGAGCAGTTCTTC.

In DNA, the CDR3 is TGCAGTGCTCCAGGGGACACTGAAGCTTTCTTT. Protein sequence: CSAPGDTEAFF. The chain is built from TRBV20-1 and TRBJ1-1; TRBD1 is a possible D gene (6 bases). Germline CDR1 and CDR2: DFQATT and SNEGSKA (reference sequence). The CDR3 is 11 residues long. V was cut by 5 bases and J by 3 bases, with 7 bases left in between.

This clone was recorded at least ten times. V is TRBV13 and J is TRBJ2-7; D is undetermined. Trimming cost V 4 bases and J 0 bases, with 10 bases left between them. Germline CDR1 PRHDT, CDR2 FYEKMQ (reference sequence). This CDR3 has 14 residues. The CDR3 DNA reads as TGTGCCAGCAGCTCCCTCTTAAGCTCCTACGAGCAGTACGTC. The encoded protein is CASSSLLSSYEQYV.

This clone was recorded a few times. Within the sample, other DNA sequences also encode this same CDR3. The rearrangement joins TRBV6-5 to TRBJ2-7; 7 bases line up with TRBD1. The V gene's germline CDR1 is MNHEY and CDR2 SVGAGI. The CDR3 has 15 residues. The trim removed 0 bases at V and 3 bases at J, leaving 5 bases unmatched. The CDR3 here is CASSYSAGGSYEQYV. In DNA form, the CDR3 reads TGTGCCAGCAGTTACTCGGCAGGGGGTAGCTACGAGCAGTACGTC.

This clone was seen a few times. V usage is TRBV29-1 and J usage is TRBJ1-4; TRBD1 is a possible D gene (6 bases). Looked up from germline, CDR1 is SQVTM and CDR2 is ANQGSEA. The V and J ends lost 1 base and 8 bases respectively, with 20 bases between them. The CDR3 has 16 amino acids. The CDR3 DNA reads as TGCAGCGTTGAAGCCCCCCGGGCAGGGGTGGGAGAAAAACTGTTTTTT. Translating it yields CSVEAPRAGVGEKLFF. The variable domain in full, with the rest retrieved from reference TRBV29-1 and TRBJ1-4, is SAVISQKPSRDICQRGTSLTIQCQVDSQVTMMFWYRQQPGQSLTLIATANQGSEATYESGFVIDKFPISRPNLTFSTLTVSNMSPEDSSIYLCSVEAPRAGVGEKLFFGSGTQLSVL.

This chain links TRBV7-3 with TRBJ2-1; D remains unclear. The germline V gene has CDR1 SGHTA and CDR2 FQGTGA. The length of the CDR3 is 16 residues. With 5 bases removed from V and 6 bases from J, the gap between germline ends came to 20 bases. The CDR3 protein is CASSPHDGRLPNEQFF. Written as DNA, the CDR3 is TGTGCCAGCAGCCCCCACGACGGCAGGCTCCCCAATGAGCAGTTCTTC.

J is TRBJ2-7 and V is TRBV6-5; tentative D call: TRBD1 (7 bases). The CDR3 sequence is 15 residues long. Germline CDR1 reads MNHEY; CDR2 reads SVGAGI. The V gene lost 6 bases and the J gene lost 6 bases, with 21 bases spanning the gap. CDR3 region: CASRRSTGDGGEQYV. CDR3 DNA sequence: TGTGCCAGCAGAAGATCAACAGGGGACGGGGGCGAGCAGTACGTC.

The chain carries TRBV15 and TRBJ1-1; D may be TRBD1 (5 bases). Germline assignment: CDR1 LNHNV and CDR2 YYDKDF (reference sequence). The length of the CDR3 is 15 residues. Deletions cut 5 bases from V and 11 bases from J, with 24 bases between. Written as DNA, the CDR3 is TGTGCCACCAGCCGGAGGGCACTTCGGGACGGGACGGCTTTCTTT. This codes for CATSRRALRDGTAFF.

This chain uses TRBV18 with TRBJ2-7; 10 nucleotides agree with TRBD1. Germline V gives CDR1 KGHSH, CDR2 LQKENI. Losses at the gene ends were 2 bases for V and 0 bases for J; bases not matched to a gene: 4. The CDR3 has 16 residues. CDR3 sequence (DNA): TGTGCCAGCTCACCAAGGACAGGGGGGAACTCCTACGAGCAGTACTTC. Translation gives CASSPRTGGNSYEQYF.

The V and J genes are TRBV30 and TRBJ2-7, with TRBD2 matching 10 bases. CDR3 length: 14 amino acids. Trimming at V came to 3 bases and at J to 6 bases, leaving 8 bases not matched to a gene. CDR1 is GTSNPN, CDR2 SVGIG, per germline (reference sequence). For the CDR3, the DNA is TGTGCCTGGAGCTCAACCGCTAGCGGGAGCGAGCAGTACGTC. Translated, it gives CAWSSTASGSEQYV.

The chain links TRBV30 to TRBJ1-3; D is possibly TRBD1 (6 bases). The length of the CDR3 is 17 residues. CDR1 and CDR2 (germline): GTSNPN, SVGIG (reference sequence). V shed 3 bases and J shed 0 bases, with 18 bases lying between them. The CDR3 here is CAWRGHRERGSGNTIYF. For the CDR3, the DNA is TGTGCCTGGAGGGGTCACAGGGAAAGAGGCTCTGGAAACACCATATATTTT.

This clone came up a few times. CDR3 sequence reads: CASSLVLWSEAFF. For the CDR3, the DNA is TGTGCCAGCAGCTTAGTGCTCTGGAGTGAAGCTTTCTTT. V is TRBV7-8 and J is TRBJ1-1, with D hard to call. In germline, CDR1 is SGHVS, CDR2 FQNEAQ. There are 13 residues in the CDR3. Trimming removed 1 base from V and 7 bases from J, with 10 bases in between. Combining the CDR3 with reference TRBV7-8 and TRBJ1-1 gives the whole variable domain GAGVSQSPRYKVAKRGQDVALRCDPISGHVSLFWYQQALGQGPEFLTYFQNEAQLDKSGLPSDRFFAERPEGSVSTLKIQRTQQEDSAVYLCASSLVLWSEAFFGQGTRLTVV.

The chain employs TRBV7-9 and TRBJ1-1; 9 bases are a match to TRBD1. In germline, CDR1 is SEHNR, CDR2 FQNEAQ (reference sequence). V shed 2 bases and J 10 bases; nucleotides not matched to a gene: 8. The CDR3 covers 14 residues. Written as DNA, the CDR3 is TGTGCCAGCAGCTTAACTGAGGGGGGACAGGGAGCTTTCTTT. Its protein product is CASSLTEGGQGAFF.

V usage is TRBV7-2 and J usage is TRBJ1-2; a possible D gene is TRBD1 (5 bases). The germline V gene has CDR1 SGHTA and CDR2 FQGNSA. Trimming cost V 7 bases and J 8 bases, with 20 bases left between them. This CDR3 is built from 14 residues. CDR3 region: CASTNYGAGGGYTF. The CDR3, as DNA: TGTGCCAGCACCAACTACGGGGCAGGAGGAGGCTACACCTTC.

V is TRBV10-2 and J is TRBJ2-1, with TRBD2 identical over 9 bases. The CDR3 sequence is 14 residues long. Per the germline V gene, CDR1 is WSHSY and CDR2 is SAAADI. The V and J ends lost 6 bases and 6 bases, in that order; junction bases with no gene match: 6. The CDR3 bases are TGCGCCAGCAGCGCTAGCGGGGCGACCAATGAGCAGTTCTTC. This sequence encodes CASSASGATNEQFF.

This clone was detected many times. Other DNA sequences in this sample translate to the same CDR3. The rearrangement uses TRBV30 and TRBJ2-2; D unclear. The V gene's germline CDR1 is GTSNPN and CDR2 SVGIG (reference sequence). This CDR3 has 11 residues. The V end was cut by 3 bases, the J end by 5 bases, with 4 bases between. CDR3 nucleotide sequence: TGTGCCTGGAGAGATACCGGGGAGCTGTTTTTT. Translating gives CAWRDTGELFF.

The V call is TRBV6-6, the J call TRBJ2-3; 8 bases are shared with TRBD2. Germline-derived CDR1 and CDR2 are MNHNY and SVGAGI (reference sequence). Germline trimming cut 5 bases from V and 0 bases from J; bases unmatched to any gene: 4. The CDR3 contains 15 residues. The CDR3 region has the DNA TGTGCCAGCAGTCGGGGGGGGTTCAGCACAGATACGCAGTATTTT. Protein: CASSRGGFSTDTQYF.

V is TRBV7-2 and J is TRBJ2-5, with TRBD2 identical over 10 bases. Germline CDR1 and CDR2: SGHTA and FQGNSA. The CDR3 has 14 amino acids. V dropped 5 bases and J dropped 4; count of bases not matched to a gene: 4. The CDR3 region has the DNA TGTGCCAGCAGCACCGGACTAGCGGCAGAGACCCAGTACTTC. Translating gives CASSTGLAAETQYF.

The chain couples TRBV9 to TRBJ2-2; TRBD2 matches at 9 bases. Germline assignment: CDR1 SGDLS and CDR2 YYNGEE. J was trimmed by 1 base and V by 2 bases; bases with no gene match: 6. The CDR3 runs to 17 residues. The CDR3 sequence is CASSVGTSSLNTGELFF. As DNA, the CDR3 is TGTGCCAGCAGCGTGGGGACTAGCAGCCTGAACACCGGGGAGCTGTTTTTT.

V gene TRBV7-8 combines with J gene TRBJ2-1; unclear D gene. The CDR3 is 16 residues long. Trimming took off 2 bases at V and 0 bases at J, with 11 bases between the two ends. Germline V gives CDR1 SGHVS, CDR2 FQNEAQ. CDR3 residues: CASSLQSRSSYNEQFF. The DNA for the CDR3 is TGTGCCAGCAGCTTACAGAGTAGAAGCTCCTACAATGAGCAGTTCTTC.

This chain uses TRBV29-1 with TRBJ2-5, with TRBD2 as a possible D gene (6 bases). Germline CDR1 and CDR2: SQVTM and ANQGSEA. V shed 4 bases and J shed 2 bases, with 11 bases lying between them. This CDR3 region has 13 residues. CDR3 amino acids: CSVGRVIQETQYF. The CDR3 DNA is TGCAGCGTTGGGAGGGTAATACAAGAGACCCAGTACTTC.

This clone has just a few counts. In the same sample, other DNA sequences code for this CDR3. The chain carries TRBV18 and TRBJ1-2; D call uncertain. The CDR3 spans 13 residues. The germline V gene encodes CDR1 KGHSH and CDR2 LQKENI. V shed 3 bases and J shed 2 bases, with 7 bases lying between them. The CDR3 nucleotides are TGTGCCAGCTCACCTCAGGAGAACTATGGCTACACCTTC. Its translation is CASSPQENYGYTF.

The V gene is TRBV12-5, the J gene TRBJ1-1; D remains unclear. The CDR3 is 15 residues long. Trimming shortened V by 6 bases and J by 1 base, and 15 bases separated the two germline ends. CDR1 LGHNT and CDR2 FRNRAP come from the germline V gene. In DNA, the CDR3 is TGTGCTAGTGGCCTACCATTGTCGTCGAACACTGAAGCTTTCTTT. Amino acid sequence: CASGLPLSSNTEAFF.

This chain joins TRBV25-1 and TRBJ1-1, with TRBD1 matching 9 bases. In germline, CDR1 is MGHDK, CDR2 SYGVNS. The V and J ends lost 8 bases and 5 bases, in that order; junction bases with no gene match: 12. CDR3 length: 15 amino acids. The CDR3 spells CASVIRTGAGTEAFF. In nucleotides, the CDR3 is TGTGCCAGCGTAATACGGACAGGGGCAGGGACTGAAGCTTTCTTT.